This TCR beta chain comes out of a study of technical replicates of blood from a handful of donors. The CDR3 is made up of 14 amino acids. Per germline, CDR1 MNHEY and CDR2 SVGAGI. Trimming left V 4 bases short and J 0 bases short, with 10 bases between. TCRdb's table, derived via immunoSEQ multiplex PCR, lists solely in-frame clones and lacks some. The sample shows around 75,000 clones, around 90% of them seen only once. Material: T cells isolated from PBMCs. The sequence came from a human donor in good health. This rearrangement joins TRBV6-5 to TRBJ2-7; D might be TRBD2 (6 bases). CDR3 nucleotides: TGTGCCAGCAGTTTAGCGGTAAGCTCCTACGAGCAGTACTTC. It encodes CASSLAVSSYEQYF.